A single sample is the source of the 20 T cell receptor beta chains below, sequenced in a study of T cell responses to AZD1222 COVID-19 vaccine. The data were produced by immunoSEQ multiplex PCR, yet TCRdb's version contains in-frame clones alone and is incomplete. This sample has some 250,000 clones, with almost 95% found just once. Source: peripheral blood, taken 28 days after the second AZD1222 dose. The source of these receptors is an adult who received the AZD1222 COVID-19 vaccine.

The chain carries TRBV7-2 and TRBJ2-1; TRBD1 agrees at 8 bases. CDR3 size: 14 residues. The germline CDR1 and CDR2 sequences are SGHTA and FQGNSA. V trimming: 1 base; J trimming: 5 bases; junction bases outside the gene matches: 1. The CDR3 spells CASSLGTGNNEQFF. CDR3 sequence (DNA): TGTGCCAGCAGCTTAGGGACAGGGAACAATGAGCAGTTCTTC.

The V call is TRBV5-6, the J call TRBJ1-2; a weak D match, TRBD1 (6 bases). Germline CDR1 SGHDT, CDR2 YYEEEE. V lost 2 bases and J lost 8, with 19 bases in between. This CDR3 contains 15 residues. CDR3 nucleotide sequence: TGTGCCAGCAGCTTAGCCGGGACAAAAGTAGGGGGCTACACCTTC. Protein sequence: CASSLAGTKVGGYTF.

The genes are TRBV10-3 and TRBJ1-5; D is ambiguous. The CDR3 is 13 amino acids. V was cut by 9 bases and J by 0 bases, with 9 bases left in between. Germline V CDR1 and CDR2: ENHRY, SYGVKD. The CDR3 DNA follows: TGTGCCATACGACCGAATAGCAATCAGCCCCAGCATTTT. Encoded protein: CAIRPNSNQPQHF.

The rearrangement uses TRBV23-1 and TRBJ1-4, with D uncertain. TRBV23-1 is an ORF; its function is uncertain. The CDR3 runs 12 residues. V was clipped by 11 bases and J by 3 bases, with 10 bases between them. The CDR3, as DNA: TGCGCCCGCTGGAGGGCTAATGAAAAACTGTTTTTT. Amino acid sequence: CARWRANEKLFF.

The rearrangement joins TRBV18 to TRBJ2-7; 10 bases map to TRBD1. V was clipped by 3 bases and J by 2 bases; unmatched bases: 7. The CDR3 extends over 16 amino acids. Per germline, CDR1 KGHSH and CDR2 LQKENI. The CDR3 protein is CASSPPGQGGAYEQYF. CDR3 nucleotides: TGTGCCAGCTCACCCCCAGGACAGGGGGGCGCCTACGAGCAGTACTTC. The full variable domain, in which reference TRBV18 and TRBJ2-7 provide the parts outside the CDR3, is NAGVMQNPRHLVRRRGQEARLRCSPMKGHSHVYWYRQLPEEGLKFMVYLQKENIIDESGMPKERFSAEFPKEGPSILRIQQVVRGDSAAYFCASSPPGQGGAYEQYFGPGTRLTVT.

The chain joins TRBV5-1 to TRBJ2-3; the D gene is possibly TRBD1 (5 bases). CDR3 size: 14 residues. Germline V gene lookup returns CDR1 SGHRS and CDR2 YFSETQ. The germline V and J ends were trimmed by 2 bases and 1 base, with 8 bases remaining between them. The CDR3 protein is CASSFPQGTDTQYF. The CDR3 DNA reads as TGCGCCAGCAGCTTCCCACAGGGCACAGATACGCAGTATTTT.

CDR3 protein: CASRTSGGADTQYF. In DNA, the CDR3 is TGTGCCAGCAGGACTAGCGGGGGGGCGGATACGCAGTATTTT. J is TRBJ2-3 and V is TRBV3-1 (or the pseudogene TRBV3-2); 14 bases fit TRBD2. Germline CDR1 is LGHDT and CDR2 is YNNKEL (reference sequence). This CDR3 region has 14 residues. V shed 6 bases, J shed 6 bases, and the junction held 2 bases outside the gene matches.

The V call is TRBV5-1, the J call TRBJ1-2; a weak D match, TRBD1 (6 bases). This CDR3 has 14 amino acids. V was trimmed by 5 bases and J by 5 bases, leaving 16 bases between them. Germline assignment: CDR1 SGHRS and CDR2 YFSETQ. In DNA form, the CDR3 reads TGCGCCAGCAGACCCGGAGGGGGTCAGTATGGCTACACCTTC. This encodes CASRPGGGQYGYTF. Full variable domain (missing parts from reference TRBV5-1 and TRBJ1-2): KAGVTQTPRYLIKTRGQQVTLSCSPISGHRSVSWYQQTPGQGLQFLFEYFSETQRNKGNFPGRFSGRQFSNSRSEMNVSTLELGDSALYLCASRPGGGQYGYTFGSGTRLTVV.

This rearrangement joins TRBV28 to TRBJ1-5; no clear D gene. V was pared by 6 bases and J by 7 bases, with 7 bases between. CDR3 length: 11 amino acids. Germline CDR1 is MDHEN and CDR2 is SYDVKM. CDR3 sequence reads: CASSSEQPQHF. In DNA, the CDR3 is TGTGCCAGCAGCTCTGAACAGCCCCAGCATTTT.

The V call is TRBV29-1, the J call TRBJ2-6; the D gene is possibly TRBD1 (5 bases). The V and J ends lost 4 bases and 3 bases respectively, with 10 bases between them. The length of the CDR3 is 14 residues. Per germline, CDR1 SQVTM and CDR2 ANQGSEA. For the CDR3, the DNA is TGCAGCGTTGTAGGGGTACGTGGGGCCAACGTCCTGACTTTC. It is translated as CSVVGVRGANVLTF. Full variable domain (outside the CDR3, taken from reference TRBV29-1 and TRBJ2-6): SAVISQKPSRDICQRGTSLTIQCQVDSQVTMMFWYRQQPGQSLTLIATANQGSEATYESGFVIDKFPISRPNLTFSTLTVSNMSPEDSSIYLCSVVGVRGANVLTFGAGSRLTVL.

This clone was recorded only once. The rearrangement links TRBV28 to TRBJ1-1; the D is unclear. V shed 10 bases and J shed 4 bases, with 10 bases lying between them. Germline CDR1 MDHEN, CDR2 SYDVKM. This CDR3 comprises 11 residues. The CDR3, as DNA: TGTGCCACCGCGGAGTTCACTGAAGCTTTCTTT. This gives the protein CATAEFTEAFF.

The chain is built from TRBV5-1 and TRBJ2-5; TRBD2 matches at 8 bases. V was pared by 5 bases and J by 4 bases, with 4 bases of the junction left unmatched. Germline loops: CDR1 SGHRS, CDR2 YFSETQ. The CDR3 contains 13 residues. The CDR3, as DNA: TGCGCCAGCAGTCGGGGGGGCCTAGAGACCCAGTACTTC. This sequence encodes CASSRGGLETQYF.

The gene calls are TRBV29-1 and TRBJ1-2; 7 bases are a match to TRBD1. J gave up 8 bases and V 2 bases, and 11 bases lay outside the gene matches. The germline V gene encodes CDR1 SQVTM and CDR2 ANQGSEA. There are 14 residues in the CDR3. This chain's CDR3 is CSVELQGYLEGYTF. CDR3 bases: TGCAGCGTTGAATTACAGGGGTACCTAGAGGGCTACACCTTC.

The CDR3 DNA follows: TGCGCCAGCAGTGAGTCGAAGTGGGGACGGTGGAACACTGAAGCTTTCTTT. Translated: CASSESKWGRWNTEAFF. V usage is TRBV10-2 and J usage is TRBJ1-1, with D perhaps TRBD1 (5 bases). The CDR3 contains 17 residues. CDR1 WSHSY and CDR2 SAAADI come from the germline V gene. Trimming pared 0 bases from V and 1 base from J, leaving 15 bases between.

J is TRBJ1-5 and V is TRBV19; weak D call: TRBD1 (6 bases). The CDR3 sequence is 15 residues long. CDR1 is LNHDA, CDR2 SQIVND, per germline (reference sequence). Trimming shortened V by 1 base and J by 10 bases, and 17 bases separated the two germline ends. The CDR3 loop reads CASSIVGRGAKPQHF. In nucleotides, the CDR3 is TGTGCCAGTAGTATAGTGGGCAGGGGAGCCAAACCCCAGCATTTT.

The chain has TRBV9 and TRBJ2-3, with 10 bases lining up with TRBD2. V lost 4 bases, J lost 4 bases, and 9 bases stayed unmatched. The germline V gene encodes CDR1 SGDLS and CDR2 YYNGEE. This CDR3 region has 16 residues. This chain's CDR3 is CASSYRAGGASDTQYF. The CDR3 DNA reads TGTGCCAGCAGCTACCGAGCGGGAGGGGCGTCAGATACGCAGTATTTT.

This clone showed up just once. The chain recombines TRBV2 with TRBJ2-7; D possibly corresponds to TRBD1 (5 bases). The germline CDR1 and CDR2 sequences are SNHLY and FYNNEI. Trimming shortened V by 0 bases and J by 3 bases, and 15 bases separated the two germline ends. The CDR3 is made up of 16 amino acids. The chain's CDR3 is CASSEASRAAGYEQYF. The CDR3 DNA follows: TGTGCCAGCAGTGAAGCCAGCAGGGCAGCTGGCTACGAGCAGTACTTC.

The chain couples TRBV10-2 to TRBJ2-1, with 9 bases aligning to TRBD2. The ends lost 7 bases at V and 5 bases at J; junction bases unmatched: 6. Germline CDR1 and CDR2: WSHSY and SAAADI. CDR3 length equals 14 residues. The CDR3 loop is CASIPTSGNNEQFF. CDR3 DNA sequence: TGCGCCAGCATACCGACTAGCGGCAACAATGAGCAGTTCTTC.

The chain couples TRBV28 to TRBJ2-2; D could derive from TRBD1 or TRBD2 (5 bases each). The CDR3 is made up of 16 amino acids. V dropped 10 bases and J dropped 2 bases, with 20 bases sitting between them. Germline assignment: CDR1 MDHEN and CDR2 SYDVKM. The CDR3 region has the DNA TGTGCCATTTCGCCGGGACCGGGTTTAAACACCGGGGAGCTGTTTTTT. This codes for CAISPGPGLNTGELFF.

The rearrangement joins TRBV10-3 to TRBJ2-7; D might be TRBD1 (5 bases). V lost 0 bases, J lost 7 bases, and 16 bases lay in between. Germline loops: CDR1 ENHRY, CDR2 SYGVKD. CDR3 length: 15 residues. Here the CDR3 DNA reads TGTGCCATCAGTGAGTCGACTCTAGGGGTTGGTGAGCAGTACTTC. Translation: CAISESTLGVGEQYF.